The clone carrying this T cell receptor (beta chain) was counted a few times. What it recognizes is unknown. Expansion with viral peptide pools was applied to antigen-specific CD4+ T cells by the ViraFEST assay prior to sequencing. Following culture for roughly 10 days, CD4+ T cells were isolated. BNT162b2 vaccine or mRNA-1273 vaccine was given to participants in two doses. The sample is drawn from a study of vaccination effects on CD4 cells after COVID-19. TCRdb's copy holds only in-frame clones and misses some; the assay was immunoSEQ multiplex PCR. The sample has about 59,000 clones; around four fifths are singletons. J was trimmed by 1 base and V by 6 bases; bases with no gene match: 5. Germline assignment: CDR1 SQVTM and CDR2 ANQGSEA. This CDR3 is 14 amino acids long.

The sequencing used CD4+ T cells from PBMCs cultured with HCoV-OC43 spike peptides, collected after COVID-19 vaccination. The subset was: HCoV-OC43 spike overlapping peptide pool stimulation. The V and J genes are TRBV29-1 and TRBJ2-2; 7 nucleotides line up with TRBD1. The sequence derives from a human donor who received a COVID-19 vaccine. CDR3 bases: TGCAGCGTCTCGCGGACAGGGAACACCGGGGAGCTGTTTTTT. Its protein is CSVSRTGNTGELFF.